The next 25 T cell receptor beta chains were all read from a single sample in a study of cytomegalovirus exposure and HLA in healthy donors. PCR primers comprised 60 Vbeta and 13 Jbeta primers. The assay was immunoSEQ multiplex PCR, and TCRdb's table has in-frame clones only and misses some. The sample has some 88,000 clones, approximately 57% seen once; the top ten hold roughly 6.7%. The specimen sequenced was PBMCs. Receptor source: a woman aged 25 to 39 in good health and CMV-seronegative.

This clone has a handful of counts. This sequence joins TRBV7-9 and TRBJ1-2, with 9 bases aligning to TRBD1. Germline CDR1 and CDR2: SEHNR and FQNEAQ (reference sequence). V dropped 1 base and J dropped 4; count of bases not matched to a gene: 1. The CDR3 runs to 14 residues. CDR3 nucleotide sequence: TGTGCCAGCAGCTTAGAGACAGGGGGCTATGGCTACACCTTC. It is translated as CASSLETGGYGYTF. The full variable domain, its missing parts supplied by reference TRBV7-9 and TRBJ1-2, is DTGVSQNPRHKITKRGQNVTFRCDPISEHNRLYWYRQTLGQGPEFLTYFQNEAQLEKSRLLSDRFSAERPKGSFSTLEIQRTEQGDSAMYLCASSLETGGYGYTFGSGTRLTVV.

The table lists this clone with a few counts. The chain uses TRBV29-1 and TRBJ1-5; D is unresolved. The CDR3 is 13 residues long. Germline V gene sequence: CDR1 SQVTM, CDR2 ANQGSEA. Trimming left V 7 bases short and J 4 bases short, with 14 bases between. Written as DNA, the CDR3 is TGCAGCGGGGTGGCCGGGGATAATCAGCCCCAGCATTTT. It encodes CSGVAGDNQPQHF. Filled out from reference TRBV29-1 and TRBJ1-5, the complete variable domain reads SAVISQKPSRDICQRGTSLTIQCQVDSQVTMMFWYRQQPGQSLTLIATANQGSEATYESGFVIDKFPISRPNLTFSTLTVSNMSPEDSSIYLCSGVAGDNQPQHFGDGTRLSIL.

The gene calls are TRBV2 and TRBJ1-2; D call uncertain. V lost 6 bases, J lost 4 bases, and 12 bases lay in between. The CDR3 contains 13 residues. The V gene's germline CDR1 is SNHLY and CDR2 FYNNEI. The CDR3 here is CASRVFGGYGYTF. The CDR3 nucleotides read TGTGCCAGCAGGGTGTTCGGAGGCTATGGCTACACCTTC.

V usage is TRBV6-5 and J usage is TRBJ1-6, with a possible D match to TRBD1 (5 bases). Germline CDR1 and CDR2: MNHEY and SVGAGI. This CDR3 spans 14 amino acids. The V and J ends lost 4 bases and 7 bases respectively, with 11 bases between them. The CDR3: CASSWTEGNSPLHF. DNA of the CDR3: TGTGCCAGCAGTTGGACGGAGGGGAATTCACCCCTCCACTTT.

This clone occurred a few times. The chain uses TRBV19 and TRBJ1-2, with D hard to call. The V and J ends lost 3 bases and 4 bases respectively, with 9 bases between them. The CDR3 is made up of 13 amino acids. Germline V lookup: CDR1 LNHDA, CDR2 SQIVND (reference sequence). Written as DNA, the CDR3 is TGTGCCAGTAGTATGAGCGCTGGCTATGGCTACACCTTC. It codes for CASSMSAGYGYTF.

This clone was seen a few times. CDR3 sequence (DNA): TGTGCCAGTCAGGGTACCCCTGAAGCTTTCTTT. Its protein product is CASQGTPEAFF. The chain has TRBV28 and TRBJ1-1; TRBD1 might be the D (5 bases). V lost 9 bases to trimming and J lost 6 bases, with 11 bases between them. Germline CDR1 is MDHEN and CDR2 is SYDVKM. The CDR3 covers 11 residues.

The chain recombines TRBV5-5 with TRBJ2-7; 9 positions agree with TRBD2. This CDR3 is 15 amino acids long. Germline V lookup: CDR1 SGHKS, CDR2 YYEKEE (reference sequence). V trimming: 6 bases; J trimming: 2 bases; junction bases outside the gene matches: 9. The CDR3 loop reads CASTRTSVNPYEQYF. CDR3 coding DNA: TGTGCCAGCACCAGGACTAGCGTGAACCCCTACGAGCAGTACTTC.

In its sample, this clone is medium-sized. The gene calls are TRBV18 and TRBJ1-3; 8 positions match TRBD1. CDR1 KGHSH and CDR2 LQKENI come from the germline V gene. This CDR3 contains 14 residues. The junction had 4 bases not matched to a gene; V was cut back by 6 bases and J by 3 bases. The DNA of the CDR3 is TGTGCCAGCTCCCTGGACAGGGTTGGAAACACCATATATTTT. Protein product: CASSLDRVGNTIYF. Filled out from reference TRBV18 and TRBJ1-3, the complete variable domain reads NAGVMQNPRHLVRRRGQEARLRCSPMKGHSHVYWYRQLPEEGLKFMVYLQKENIIDESGMPKERFSAEFPKEGPSILRIQQVVRGDSAAYFCASSLDRVGNTIYFGEGSWLTVV.

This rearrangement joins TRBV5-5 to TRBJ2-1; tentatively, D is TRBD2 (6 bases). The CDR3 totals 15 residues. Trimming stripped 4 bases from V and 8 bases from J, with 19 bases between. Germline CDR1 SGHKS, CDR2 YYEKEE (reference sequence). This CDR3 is CASSQDLGTPHEQFF. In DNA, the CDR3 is TGTGCCAGCAGCCAAGACCTAGGGACTCCCCATGAGCAGTTCTTC. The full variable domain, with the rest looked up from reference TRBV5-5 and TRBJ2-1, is DAGVTQSPTHLIKTRGQQVTLRCSPISGHKSVSWYQQVLGQGPQFIFQYYEKEERGRGNFPDRFSARQFPNYSSELNVNALLLGDSALYLCASSQDLGTPHEQFFGPGTRLTVL.

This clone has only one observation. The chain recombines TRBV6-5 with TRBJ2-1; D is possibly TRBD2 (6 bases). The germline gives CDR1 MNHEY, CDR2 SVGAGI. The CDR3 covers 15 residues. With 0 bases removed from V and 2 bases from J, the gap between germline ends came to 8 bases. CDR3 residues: CASSYSRETYNEQFF. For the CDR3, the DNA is TGTGCCAGCAGTTACTCACGGGAGACCTACAATGAGCAGTTCTTC.

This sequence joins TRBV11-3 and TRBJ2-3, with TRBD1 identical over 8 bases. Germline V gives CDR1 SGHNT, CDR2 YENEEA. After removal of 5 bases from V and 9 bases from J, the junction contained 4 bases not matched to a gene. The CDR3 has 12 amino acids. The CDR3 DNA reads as TGTGCCAGCAGCCCGCGACAGGGGACGCAGTATTTT. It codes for CASSPRQGTQYF. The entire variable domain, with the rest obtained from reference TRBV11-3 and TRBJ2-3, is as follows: EAGVVQSPRYKIIEKKQPVAFWCNPISGHNTLYWYLQNLGQGPELLIRYENEEAVDDSQLPKDRFSAERLKGVDSTLKIQPAELGDSAVYLCASSPRQGTQYFGPGTRLTVL.

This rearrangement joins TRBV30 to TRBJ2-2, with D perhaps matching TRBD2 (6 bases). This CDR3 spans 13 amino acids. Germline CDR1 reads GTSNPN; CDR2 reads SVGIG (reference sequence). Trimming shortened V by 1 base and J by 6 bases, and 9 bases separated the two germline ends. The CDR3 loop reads CAWSEAGPGELFF. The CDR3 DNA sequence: TGTGCCTGGAGTGAGGCGGGACCCGGGGAGCTGTTTTTT.

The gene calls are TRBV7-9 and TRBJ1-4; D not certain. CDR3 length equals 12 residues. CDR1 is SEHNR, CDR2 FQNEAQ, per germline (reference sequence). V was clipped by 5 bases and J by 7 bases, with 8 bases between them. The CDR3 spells CASSQRLEKLFF. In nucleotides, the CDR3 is TGTGCCAGCAGCCAACGACTTGAAAAACTGTTTTTT.

The CDR3 sequence: CASSKQDITDTQYF. The CDR3 DNA follows: TGTGCCAGCAGCAAACAGGATATTACCGATACGCAGTATTTT. The chain combines TRBV5-5 with TRBJ2-3; D may be TRBD1 (5 bases). Deletions cut 4 bases from V and 6 bases from J, with 15 bases between. The CDR3 spans 14 residues. In germline, CDR1 is SGHKS, CDR2 YYEKEE (reference sequence).

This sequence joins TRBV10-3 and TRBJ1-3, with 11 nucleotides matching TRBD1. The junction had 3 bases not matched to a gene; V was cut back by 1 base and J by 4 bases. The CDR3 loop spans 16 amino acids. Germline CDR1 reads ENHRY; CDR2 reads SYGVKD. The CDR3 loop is CAISELDRGPGNTIYF. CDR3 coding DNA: TGTGCCATCAGTGAGTTGGACAGGGGGCCGGGAAACACCATATATTTT.

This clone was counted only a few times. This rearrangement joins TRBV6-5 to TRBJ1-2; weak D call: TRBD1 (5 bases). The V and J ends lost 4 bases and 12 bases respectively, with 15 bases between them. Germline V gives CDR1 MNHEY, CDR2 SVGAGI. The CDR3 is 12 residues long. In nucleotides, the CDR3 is TGTGCCAGCAGTTCTCCGGCAGGGTTCAACACCTTC. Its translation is CASSSPAGFNTF.

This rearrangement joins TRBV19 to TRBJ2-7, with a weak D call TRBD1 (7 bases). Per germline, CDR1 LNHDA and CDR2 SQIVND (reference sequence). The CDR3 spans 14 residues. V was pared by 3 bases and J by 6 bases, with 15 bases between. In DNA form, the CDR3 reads TGTGCCAGTAGTATGAGGGGGCGCGGGGTCGAGCAGTACTTC. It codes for CASSMRGRGVEQYF.

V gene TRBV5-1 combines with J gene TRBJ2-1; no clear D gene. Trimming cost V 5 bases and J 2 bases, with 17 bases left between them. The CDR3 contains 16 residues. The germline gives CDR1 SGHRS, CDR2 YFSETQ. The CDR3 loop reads CASSSRPPNAYNEQFF. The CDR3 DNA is TGCGCCAGCAGTTCTAGGCCCCCGAACGCCTACAATGAGCAGTTCTTC.

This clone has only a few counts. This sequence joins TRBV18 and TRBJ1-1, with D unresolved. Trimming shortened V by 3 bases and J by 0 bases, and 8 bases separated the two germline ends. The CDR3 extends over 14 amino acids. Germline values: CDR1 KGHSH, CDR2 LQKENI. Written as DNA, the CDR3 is TGTGCCAGCTCACCCTACGATATGAACACTGAAGCTTTCTTT. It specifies CASSPYDMNTEAFF.

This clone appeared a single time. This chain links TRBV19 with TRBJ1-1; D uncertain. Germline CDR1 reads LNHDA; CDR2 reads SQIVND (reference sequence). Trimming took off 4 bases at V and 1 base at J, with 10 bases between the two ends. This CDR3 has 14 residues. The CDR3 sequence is CASSSGLRNTEAFF. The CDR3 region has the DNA TGTGCCAGTAGTAGCGGGCTCAGGAACACTGAAGCTTTCTTT. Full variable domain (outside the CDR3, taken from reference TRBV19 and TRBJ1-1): DGGITQSPKYLFRKEGQNVTLSCEQNLNHDAMYWYRQDPGQGLRLIYYSQIVNDFQKGDIAEGYSVSREKKESFPLTVTSAQKNPTAFYLCASSSGLRNTEAFFGQGTRLTVV.

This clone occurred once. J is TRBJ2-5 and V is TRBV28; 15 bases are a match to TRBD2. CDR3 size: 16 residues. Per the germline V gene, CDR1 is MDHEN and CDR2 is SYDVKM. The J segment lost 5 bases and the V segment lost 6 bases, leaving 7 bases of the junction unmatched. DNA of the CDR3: TGTGCCAGCAGACGGACTAGCGGGAGGGCCGTGGAGACCCAGTACTTC. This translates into CASRRTSGRAVETQYF.

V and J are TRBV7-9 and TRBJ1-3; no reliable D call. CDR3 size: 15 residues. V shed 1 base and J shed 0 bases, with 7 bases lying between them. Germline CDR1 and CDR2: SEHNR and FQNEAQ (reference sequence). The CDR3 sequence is CASSLDRSSGNTIYF. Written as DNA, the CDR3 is TGTGCCAGCAGCTTAGATCGGAGCTCTGGAAACACCATATATTTT. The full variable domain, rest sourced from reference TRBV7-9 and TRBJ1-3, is DTGVSQNPRHKITKRGQNVTFRCDPISEHNRLYWYRQTLGQGPEFLTYFQNEAQLEKSRLLSDRFSAERPKGSFSTLEIQRTEQGDSAMYLCASSLDRSSGNTIYFGEGSWLTVV.

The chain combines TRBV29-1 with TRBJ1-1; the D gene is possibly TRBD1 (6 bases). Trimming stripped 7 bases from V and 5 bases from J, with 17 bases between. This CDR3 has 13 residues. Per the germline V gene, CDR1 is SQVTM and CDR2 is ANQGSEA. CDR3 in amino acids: CSARGGGDTEAFF. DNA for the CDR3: TGCAGCGCCCGGGGGGGCGGTGATACTGAAGCTTTCTTT.

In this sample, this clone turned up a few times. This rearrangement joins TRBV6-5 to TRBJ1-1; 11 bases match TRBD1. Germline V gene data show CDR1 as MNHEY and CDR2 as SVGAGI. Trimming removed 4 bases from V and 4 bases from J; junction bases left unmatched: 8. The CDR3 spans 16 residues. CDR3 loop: CASSSGTGGRGTEAFF. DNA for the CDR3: TGTGCCAGCAGTTCGGGGACAGGGGGAAGGGGCACTGAAGCTTTCTTT.

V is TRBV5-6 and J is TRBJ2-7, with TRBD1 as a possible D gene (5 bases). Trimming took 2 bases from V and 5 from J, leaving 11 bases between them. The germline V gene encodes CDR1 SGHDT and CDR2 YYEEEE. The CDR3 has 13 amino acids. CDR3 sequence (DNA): TGTGCCAGCAGCTTTAGACAGTTCGACGAGCAGTACTTC. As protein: CASSFRQFDEQYF. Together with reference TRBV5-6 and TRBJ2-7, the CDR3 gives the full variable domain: DAGVTQSPTHLIKTRGQQVTLRCSPKSGHDTVSWYQQALGQGPQFIFQYYEEEERQRGNFPDRFSGHQFPNYSSELNVNALLLGDSALYLCASSFRQFDEQYFGPGTRLTVT.